These 8 T cell receptor beta chains share one sample of origin, sequenced in a study of neurological immune-mediated disorders. TCRdb re-called the 5' RACE reads through MiXCR, storing one row per CDR3 protein. The table includes tens of thousands of distinct CDR3 sequences, over 3.5% detected once. Material for sequencing was CD4+ T cells from blood. The receptors stem from a woman aged 40 to 50 with multiple sclerosis.

This sequence joins TRBV29-1 and TRBJ2-7; D unclear. Trimming left V 6 bases short and J 4 bases short, with 10 bases between. Germline V CDR1 and CDR2: SQVTM, ANQGSEA. The CDR3 is 11 residues long. The CDR3 coding sequence is TGCAGCGTGGGTGCGCGTTACGAGCAGTACTTC. Translated, it gives CSVGARYEQYF.

This clonotype was observed at least ten times. V gene TRBV10-3 combines with J gene TRBJ2-7; D gene uncertain. The CDR3 consists of 13 residues. Germline V lookup: CDR1 ENHRY, CDR2 SYGVKD. V lost 6 bases, J lost 4 bases, and 13 bases lay in between. The CDR3, as DNA: TGTGCCATCAGCTCGAATCTCCTATACGAGCAGTACTTC. The encoded protein is CAISSNLLYEQYF.

This clonotype has ten or more counts. The chain uses TRBV20-1 and TRBJ2-5; 10 nucleotides line up with TRBD2. The CDR3 loop spans 14 amino acids. In germline, CDR1 is DFQATT, CDR2 SNEGSKA (reference sequence). With V trimmed by 3 bases and J by 4 bases, 5 bases remained unmatched. CDR3 DNA sequence: TGCAGTGCTAGTGTAGCTAGCGGGGGAGAGACCCAGTACTTC. This sequence encodes CSASVASGGETQYF.

This clonotype was detected many times. The J gene is TRBJ2-7, the V gene TRBV4-2, with 7 bases lining up with TRBD1. Per the germline V gene, CDR1 is LGHNA and CDR2 is YNFKEQ. This CDR3 has 16 residues. The ends lost 1 base at V and 7 bases at J; junction bases unmatched: 13. The CDR3 loop is CASSQAPGQWDGEQYF. DNA for the CDR3: TGTGCCAGCAGCCAAGCGCCGGGACAGTGGGATGGAGAGCAGTACTTC.

This clonotype is labeled as medium-sized (0.01 to 0.1%). This sequence joins TRBV29-1 and TRBJ2-7, with a weak D call TRBD2 (5 bases). Between the trimmed V and J ends, which lost 6 bases and 2 bases, there was a span of 14 bases. Germline CDR1 is SQVTM and CDR2 is ANQGSEA. CDR3 length: 13 amino acids. CDR3 in amino acids: CSVRGLIPYEQYF. The CDR3 DNA is TGCAGCGTCCGAGGACTGATCCCCTACGAGCAGTACTTC.

The chain couples TRBV6-5 to TRBJ2-1; D ambiguous. Germline V gene data show CDR1 as MNHEY and CDR2 as SVGAGI. V was trimmed by 5 bases and J by 6 bases, leaving 5 bases between them. The CDR3 loop spans 11 amino acids. The CDR3 protein is CASSGFNEQFF. CDR3 coding DNA: TGTGCCAGCAGTGGATTCAATGAGCAGTTCTTC.

In its sample, this clonotype was seen many times. The chain uses TRBV5-1 and TRBJ2-5; TRBD1 agrees at 8 bases. Trimming removed 4 bases from V and 2 bases from J; junction bases left unmatched: 1. Looked up from germline, CDR1 is SGHRS and CDR2 is YFSETQ. The CDR3 is 13 residues long. The CDR3 is CASSRTGQETQYF. The CDR3 DNA follows: TGCGCCAGCAGCCGGACAGGGCAAGAGACCCAGTACTTC.

This clonotype was counted at least ten times. The gene calls are TRBV29-1 and TRBJ2-1, with TRBD2 matching over 9 bases. The CDR3 totals 14 residues. V gave up 6 bases and J gave up 9 bases; unmatched junction bases: 12. CDR1 and CDR2 from the germline V gene are SQVTM and ANQGSEA. The CDR3 DNA reads TGCAGCGTGGGAAGACGACTAGCGGTTGCTGAGCAGTTCTTC. This sequence encodes CSVGRRLAVAEQFF.